The sequence of this T cell receptor (beta chain) was determined in a study of shared clonotypes between healthy human individuals (dated by TCRdb to between 2020 and 2021). In terms of the full investigation: A few men and a couple of women, aged 18 to 49 years, made up the cohort. To estimate repertoire size and how much clonotype sharing occurs between individuals, the study deeply sequenced the blood TCR repertoires of 5 or 6 healthy adults. Each donor's leukapheresis produced roughly between roughly 0.85 and 10 billion PBMCs. To increase sequencing depth and limit assay-specific biases, TCR repertoire library preparation and sequencing were carried out by different laboratories using diverse techniques. For each donor, CD4 naive and CD4 memory were each run on three plates, CD8 naive on two plates, and CD8 memory on one plate. What the work shows at the level of the full study, not this receptor alone: Rarefaction of sorted-subset datasets indicated incomplete sequencing despite the large sequencing depth. Clonotypes shared by all four sorted-subset donors showed higher generation probabilities than non-shared clonotypes. Because the study included a small number of donors, the genetic and exposure-history diversity represented was limited. Sharing across a few donors was observed for around 5% of naive CD4, about 4% of naive CD8, roughly 2.3% of memory CD4, and about 0.4% of memory CD8 clonotypes. Estimated clonotype richness was generally larger for naive than for memory subsets. Only blood was sampled, and tissue TCR repertoires likely differ from those in blood. Pairwise subsampling led to the expectation that sequencing depth would affect the degree of clonotype sharing among donors.

V gives up 5 bases and J gives up 0 bases, and the segment between their germline ends measures 13 bases. The germline V gene supplies CDR1 SNHLY and CDR2 FYNNEI. The CDR3 covers 15 residues, taking in both the cysteine and the phenylalanine. The DNA shown is the 45-base CDR3, in frame from base 1. This clone has a handful of counts. The antigen it binds to is not known. No per-base quality is available; no much larger clone lies one base away. Using the deep immunoSEQ assay, TCR CDR3 regions were amplified from genomic DNA by multiplex PCR. Extracted genomic DNA from each cell subset was distributed evenly across all wells of several immunoSEQ 96-well plates, and each plate was treated as a replicate. For sorted subsets, approximately 190 ng genomic DNA, equal to about 30,000 T cell genomes, was loaded into each replicate PCR. Purified libraries were measured with a Qubit 3.0 fluorometer, size-checked on a Bioanalyzer 2100, and measured again with the KAPA Library Quantification kit. Every immunoSEQ 96-well plate was sequenced on a dedicated single-read 150-cycle Illumina NextSeq 550 flow cell. As for the authors' bioinformatics: Because only junctional sequences without quality scores were contained in the immunoSEQ output, filtering matching that applied to full-length reads could not be performed. To assign V/J genes and CDR3, sequences were annotated against IMGT germline references using PyIR, a Python wrapper for IgBLAST v1.9. Reads were filtered out if the reads had weak V/J assignments (E-value above 1e-6), no CDR3, stop codons, out-of-frame junctions, or ambiguous translated residues. V3J clonotypes were defined as sequences sharing an identical inferred V gene, J gene, and CDR3 amino acid sequence. Percentage overlap between repertoires was calculated by dividing the number of shared unique clonotypes by the size of the smaller repertoire. Repertoire richness was assessed with RTK rarefaction, the Chao1 estimator, and Recon v2.1 estimates of unobserved clonotypes. For all TCRbeta clonotypes obtained by the gDNA method from a few donors, generation probabilities were computed with OLGA. TCRdb's version of the immuneACCESS table is confined to in-frame rearrangements and falls short of the full clone set. An unresolved V gene accounts for under half of the shortfall where checked; the remainder is of unknown origin. Clone size and the V and J calls come from that table; the DNA yielded D and trimming. This sample holds roughly 2,300,000 clones; around 92% were observed only once. The ten top clones hold around 0.4% of the sample.

Healthy HIV-negative adults with no recently reported acute infections or vaccinations were included as donors. All donors were Caucasian adults living in Nashville, Tennessee, USA. Magnetic negative selection was used to enrich CD4+ T cells, after which naive cells were positively selected on CD45RA and the negative fraction became the memory subset. After blood collection by leukapheresis, PBMCs were isolated using Ficoll-Histopaque density gradient centrifugation and then cryopreserved in the vapor phase of liquid nitrogen. Analytical flow cytometry was used to check the purity and quantity of every magnetically sorted T cell population. From each sorted fraction, genomic DNA was isolated and quantified by UV absorbance on a Nanodrop 2000c.

The chain joins TRBV2 to TRBJ1-1, with no D gene named confidently. Sequenced: naive CD4+ T cells from PBMCs. Read against the paper, the sample's cell subset or site label means: CD45RA+ positively selected. This TCR derives from a man between 18 and 29 years old in good health. Some clones in this sample may be carry-over from other donors' samples. CDR3 region: CASSSESALNTEAFF. The DNA sequence reads TGTGCCAGCAGTTCAGAGTCCGCATTGAACACTGAAGCTTTCTTT. With the rest looked up from the reference TRBV2 and TRBJ1-1 genes rather than sequenced, the full variable domain is EPEVTQTPSHQVTQMGQEVILRCVPISNHLYFYWYRQILGQKVEFLVSFYNNEISEKSEIFDDQFSVERPDGSNFTLKIRSTKLEDSAMYFCASSSESALNTEAFFGQGTRLTVV.